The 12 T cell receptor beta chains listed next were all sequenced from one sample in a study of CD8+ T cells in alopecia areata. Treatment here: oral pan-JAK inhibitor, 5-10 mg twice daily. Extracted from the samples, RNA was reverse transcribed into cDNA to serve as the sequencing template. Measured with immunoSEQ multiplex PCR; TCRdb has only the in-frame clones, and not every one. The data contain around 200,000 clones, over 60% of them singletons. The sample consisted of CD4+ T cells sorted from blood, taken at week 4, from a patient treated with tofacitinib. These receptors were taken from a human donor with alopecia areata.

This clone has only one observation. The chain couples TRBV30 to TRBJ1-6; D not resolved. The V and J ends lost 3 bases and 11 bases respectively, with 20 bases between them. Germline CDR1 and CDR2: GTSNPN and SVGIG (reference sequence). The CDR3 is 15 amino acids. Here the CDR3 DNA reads TGTGCCTGGAGCCTAGGGTCCAGTCGGAGTACACCCCTCCACTTT. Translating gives CAWSLGSSRSTPLHF.

DNA for the CDR3: TGCGCCAGCAGCCAAGGACAGGGGGCCAGATCACCCCTCCACTTT. It specifies CASSQGQGARSPLHF. V usage is TRBV5-1 and J usage is TRBJ1-6; 11 bases agree with TRBD1. The CDR3 totals 15 residues. Trimming at V came to 4 bases and at J to 10 bases, leaving 7 bases not matched to a gene. CDR1 and CDR2 (germline): SGHRS, YFSETQ.

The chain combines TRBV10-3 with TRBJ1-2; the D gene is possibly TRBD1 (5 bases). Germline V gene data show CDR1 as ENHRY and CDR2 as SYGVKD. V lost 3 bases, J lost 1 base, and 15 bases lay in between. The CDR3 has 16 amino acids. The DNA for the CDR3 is TGTGCCATCAGTGACGTCCAGGGTCGGGGTAACTATGGCTACACCTTC. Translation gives CAISDVQGRGNYGYTF.

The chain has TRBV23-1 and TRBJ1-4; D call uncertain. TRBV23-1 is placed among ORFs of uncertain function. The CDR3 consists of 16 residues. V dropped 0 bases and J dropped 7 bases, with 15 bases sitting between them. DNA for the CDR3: TGCGCCAGCAGTCAATCCAGGCCTCGAAGAGGTGAAAAACTGTTTTTT. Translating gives CASSQSRPRRGEKLFF.

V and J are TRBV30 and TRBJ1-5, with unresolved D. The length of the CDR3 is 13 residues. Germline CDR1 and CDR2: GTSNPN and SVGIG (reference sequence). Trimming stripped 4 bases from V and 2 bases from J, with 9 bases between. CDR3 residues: CAWNRGGNQPQHF. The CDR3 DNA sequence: TGTGCCTGGAACCGGGGAGGCAATCAGCCCCAGCATTTT. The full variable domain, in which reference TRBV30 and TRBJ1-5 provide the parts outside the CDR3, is SQTIHQWPATLVQPVGSPLSLECTVEGTSNPNLYWYRQAAGRGLQLLFYSVGIGQISSEVPQNLSASRPQDRQFILSSKKLLLSDSGFYLCAWNRGGNQPQHFGDGTRLSIL.

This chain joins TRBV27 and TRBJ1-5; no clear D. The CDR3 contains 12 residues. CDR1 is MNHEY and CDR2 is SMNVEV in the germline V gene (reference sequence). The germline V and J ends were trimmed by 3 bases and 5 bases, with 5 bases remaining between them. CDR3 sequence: CASSFSDQPQHF. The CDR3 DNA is TGTGCCAGCAGTTTTTCGGATCAGCCCCAGCATTTT.

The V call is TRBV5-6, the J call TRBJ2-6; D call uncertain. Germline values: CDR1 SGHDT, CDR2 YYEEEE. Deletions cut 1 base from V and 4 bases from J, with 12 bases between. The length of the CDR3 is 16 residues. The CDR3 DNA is TGTGCCAGCAGCTTGAACAGCCCTGGGGGGGCCAACGTCCTGACTTTC. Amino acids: CASSLNSPGGANVLTF.

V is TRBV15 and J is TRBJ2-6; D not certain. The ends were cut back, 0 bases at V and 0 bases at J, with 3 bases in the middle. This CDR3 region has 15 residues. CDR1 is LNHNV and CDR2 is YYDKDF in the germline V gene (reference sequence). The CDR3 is CATSREGSGANVLTF. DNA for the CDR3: TGTGCCACCAGCAGAGAGGGCTCTGGGGCCAACGTCCTGACTTTC.

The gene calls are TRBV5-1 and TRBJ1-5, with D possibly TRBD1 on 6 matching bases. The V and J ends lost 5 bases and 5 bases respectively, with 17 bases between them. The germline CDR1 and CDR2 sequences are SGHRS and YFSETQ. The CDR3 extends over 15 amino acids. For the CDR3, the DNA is TGCGCCAGCAGTGAGACAGGTTTGTCGCATCAGCCCCAGCATTTT. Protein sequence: CASSETGLSHQPQHF.

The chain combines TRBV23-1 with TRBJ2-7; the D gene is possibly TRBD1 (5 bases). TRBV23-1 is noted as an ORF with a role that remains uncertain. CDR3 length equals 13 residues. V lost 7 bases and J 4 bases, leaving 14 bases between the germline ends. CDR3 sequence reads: CASTSGPGYEQYF. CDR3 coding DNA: TGCGCCAGCACATCTGGGCCAGGGTACGAGCAGTACTTC.

The DNA of the CDR3 is TGCAGCGTTGAAGGTGACTCTACCAATGAGCAGTTCTTC. This sequence encodes CSVEGDSTNEQFF. The chain carries TRBV29-1 and TRBJ2-1; D is undetermined. CDR3 length: 13 residues. Per germline, CDR1 SQVTM and CDR2 ANQGSEA. The V and J ends lost 1 base and 6 bases respectively, with 10 bases between them.

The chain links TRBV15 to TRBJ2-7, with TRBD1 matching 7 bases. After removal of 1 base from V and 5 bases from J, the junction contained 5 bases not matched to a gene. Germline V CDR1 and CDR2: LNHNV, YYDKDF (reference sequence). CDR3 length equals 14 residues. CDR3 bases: TGTGCCACCAGCAGAGTAGGGGACAGAGACGAGCAGTACTTC. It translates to CATSRVGDRDEQYF.